The TCR beta chain under discussion was sequenced for a study of cytomegalovirus exposure and HLA in healthy donors. Study observations and caveats: There were several of the most significant clusters that appeared linked to common viral pathogens in a later analysis. Associated with HLA alleles at 0.05 false discovery rate in a later analysis were 16,951 TCR beta sequences. Analyzed later, association rates of TCRs varied across HLA loci, with DRB1 most and HLA-C fewest. In a later analysis, donors in an Asian-associated ancestry cluster reportedly had fewer N-insertions in productive TCRs than the cohort mean.

60 Vbeta and 13 Jbeta primers were used in PCR. Some clones are missing from TCRdb's copy, which holds only in-frame ones; the method was immunoSEQ multiplex PCR. The sample records about 110,000 clones, 70% to 80% being singletons. Turning to this clone: Its antigen is still unknown.

The CDR3 is 13 amino acids. CDR1 is MDHEN, CDR2 SYDVKM, per germline. The V end was cut by 5 bases, the J end by 6 bases, with 13 bases between. The sequenced sample consisted of PBMCs. This TCR derives from a man younger than 35 in good health and CMV-seronegative. This rearrangement joins TRBV28 to TRBJ1-2; D gene uncertain. The CDR3 DNA follows: TGTGCCAGCAGTACTACAAGGCCGAATGGCTACACCTTC. Translating gives CASSTTRPNGYTF.